This T cell receptor beta chain emerged from a study of T cells in women clearing cervical HPV infection. Study-wide background: Controls gave blood once infection was undetectable; cases at lesion identification. For cases, blood was sampled a median around 150 days after lesion detection, interquartile range roughly 85 to 220 days. Findings of the study overall: Repertoire richness, not evenness, was significantly elevated in CIN3+ cases versus controls.

This CDR3 has 13 amino acids. CDR1 SGHTA and CDR2 FQGNSA come from the germline V gene. The junction had 7 bases not matched to a gene; V was cut back by 6 bases and J by 7 bases. Worth noting for this clone: The antigen is undetermined. From the germline J gene comes the end of the CDR3, since the read stops 3 residues before it.

TCR beta CDR3 amplified by multiplex PCR from roughly 1,100 ng genomic DNA. Here immunoSEQ multiplex PCR was the method, and the copy in TCRdb shows in-frame clones only, minus some. The table for this sample gives around 25,000 clones. The chain is built from TRBV7-2 and TRBJ2-5; 8 bases line up with TRBD1. Sequencing was performed on blood buffy coat. The clonotype comes from a woman between 18 and 70 years old with a cervical HPV16 infection that either progressed to CIN3+ or cleared (not recorded which). The CDR3 loop reads CASSQDRAGTQYF. CDR3 DNA (partial): TGTGCCAGCAGTCAGGACAGGGCGGGGACC.